The text below deals with one T cell receptor (beta chain). This specimen comes from a study of blood T cell repertoires in COVID-19. TCRdb's copy holds only in-frame clones and misses some; the assay was immunoSEQ multiplex PCR. This sample has 300,000 or so clones; around nine tenths occur once, and the top ten carry roughly 2.9%. Participant-reported clinical history was the basis for cohort assignment. Before they entered the study, exposed participants had met a COVID-19 case within 2 weeks. The germline V and J ends were trimmed by 0 bases and 0 bases, with 15 bases remaining between them. CDR1 and CDR2 from the germline V gene are PRHDT and FYEKMQ (reference sequence). The CDR3 covers 19 residues.

The rearrangement links TRBV13 to TRBJ1-6; D is perhaps TRBD1 (5 bases). The TCR originated in a woman aged 45-59 years who had been exposed to COVID-19. The source material was PBMCs or T cells enriched from blood (not recorded which). The CDR3 sequence is CASSLGLFRASSYNSPLHF. The CDR3 DNA sequence: TGTGCCAGCAGCTTAGGCCTTTTCAGGGCGAGCTCCTATAATTCACCCCTCCACTTT.